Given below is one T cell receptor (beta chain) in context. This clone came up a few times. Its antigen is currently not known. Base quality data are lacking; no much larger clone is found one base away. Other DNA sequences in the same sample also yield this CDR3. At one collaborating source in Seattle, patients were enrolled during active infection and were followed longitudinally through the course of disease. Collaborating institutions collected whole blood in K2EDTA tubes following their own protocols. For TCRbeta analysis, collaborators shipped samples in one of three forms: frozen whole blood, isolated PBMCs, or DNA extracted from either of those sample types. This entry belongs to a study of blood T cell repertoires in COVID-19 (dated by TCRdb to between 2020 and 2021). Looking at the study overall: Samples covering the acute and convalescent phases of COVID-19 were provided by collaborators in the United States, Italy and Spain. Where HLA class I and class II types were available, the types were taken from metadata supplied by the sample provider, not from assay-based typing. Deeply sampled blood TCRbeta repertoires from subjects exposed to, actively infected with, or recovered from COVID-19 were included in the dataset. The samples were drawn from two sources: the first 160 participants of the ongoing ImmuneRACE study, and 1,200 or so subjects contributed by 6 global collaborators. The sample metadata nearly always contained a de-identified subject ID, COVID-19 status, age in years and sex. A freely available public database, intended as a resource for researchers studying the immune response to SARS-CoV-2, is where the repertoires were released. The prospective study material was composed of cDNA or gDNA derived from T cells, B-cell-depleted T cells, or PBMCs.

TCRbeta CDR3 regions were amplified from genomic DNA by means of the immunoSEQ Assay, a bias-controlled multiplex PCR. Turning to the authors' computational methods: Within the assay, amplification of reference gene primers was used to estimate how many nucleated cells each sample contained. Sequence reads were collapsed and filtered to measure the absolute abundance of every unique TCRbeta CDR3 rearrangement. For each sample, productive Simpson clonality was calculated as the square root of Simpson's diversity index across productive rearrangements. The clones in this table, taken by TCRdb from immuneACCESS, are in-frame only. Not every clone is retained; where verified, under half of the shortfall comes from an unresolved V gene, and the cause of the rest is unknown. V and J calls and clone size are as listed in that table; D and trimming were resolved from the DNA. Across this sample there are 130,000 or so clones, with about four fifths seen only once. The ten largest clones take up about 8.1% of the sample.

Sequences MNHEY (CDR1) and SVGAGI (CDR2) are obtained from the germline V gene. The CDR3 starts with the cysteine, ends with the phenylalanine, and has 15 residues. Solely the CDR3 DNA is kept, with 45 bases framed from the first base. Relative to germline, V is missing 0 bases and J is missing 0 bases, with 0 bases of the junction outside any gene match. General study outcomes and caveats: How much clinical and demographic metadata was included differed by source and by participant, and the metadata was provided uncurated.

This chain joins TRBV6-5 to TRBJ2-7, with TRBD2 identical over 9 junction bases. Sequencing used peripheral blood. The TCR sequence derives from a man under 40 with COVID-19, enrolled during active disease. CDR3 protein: CASSYSSGSSYEQYF. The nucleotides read TGTGCCAGCAGTTACTCTAGCGGGAGCTCCTACGAGCAGTACTTC.